The next 27 T cell receptor beta chains were all read from a single sample in a study of blood T cell repertoires in COVID-19. The table came from immunoSEQ multiplex PCR; TCRdb's copy has only in-frame clones and leaves some out. The sample comprises around 190,000 clones, around 76% of which are singletons, and around a sixth rests with the top ten. Sequenced: PBMCs or T cells enriched from blood (not recorded which). These receptors were taken from a woman in her 50s with acute COVID-19.

The table lists this clone with a few counts. The gene calls are TRBV3-1 (or the pseudogene TRBV3-2) and TRBJ1-6; D uncertain. This CDR3 is 14 amino acids long. With 4 bases removed from V and 8 bases from J, the gap between germline ends came to 12 bases. CDR1 and CDR2 from the germline V gene are LGHDT and YNNKEL (reference sequence). The CDR3 nucleotides read TGTGCCAGCAGCCCCGCCACGGGAGATTCACCCCTCCACTTT. Its translation: CASSPATGDSPLHF.

This chain links TRBV6-1 with TRBJ2-7, with D perhaps matching TRBD1 (6 bases). Trimming took 1 base from V and 6 from J, leaving 10 bases between them. The CDR3 is 13 amino acids. From germline, CDR1 is MNHNS and CDR2 SASEGT. CDR3 in DNA: TGTGCCAGCAGTGAAGTCAGGGGCGGCGAGCAGTACGTC. Amino acid sequence: CASSEVRGGEQYV.

The V and J genes are TRBV5-1 and TRBJ2-4, with 7 positions matching TRBD1. The CDR3 totals 15 residues. CDR1 SGHRS and CDR2 YFSETQ come from the germline V gene. The V segment lost 4 bases and the J segment 5 bases; nucleotides outside the gene matches: 9. The CDR3 sequence is CASSTDRERQNIQYF. The CDR3 nucleotides read TGCGCCAGCAGCACTGACAGGGAGAGGCAAAACATTCAGTACTTC.

This clone was detected only once. This sequence joins TRBV6-5 and TRBJ1-1; perhaps TRBD1 as D (6 bases). The CDR3 loop spans 13 amino acids. Germline lookup yields CDR1 MNHEY and CDR2 SVGAGI. Between the trimmed V and J ends, which lost 2 bases and 8 bases, there was a span of 12 bases. The CDR3 spells CASSYGGQTEAFF. The CDR3 DNA reads TGTGCCAGCAGTTACGGGGGACAAACAGAAGCTTTCTTT.

This clone was counted only a few times. This chain joins TRBV10-2 and TRBJ1-4; 8 positions agree with TRBD1. The CDR3 contains 13 residues. Germline-derived CDR1 and CDR2 are WSHSY and SAAADI. Trimming removed 10 bases from V and 2 bases from J; junction bases left unmatched: 3. The CDR3 sequence: CATRQGTNEKLFF. In DNA form, the CDR3 reads TGCGCCACCAGACAGGGGACTAATGAAAAACTGTTTTTT.

J is TRBJ1-2 and V is TRBV30; possible D gene TRBD1, 6 bases. This CDR3 is 9 amino acids long. V was pared by 8 bases and J by 7 bases, with 8 bases between. Germline V CDR1 and CDR2: GTSNPN, SVGIG (reference sequence). CDR3 nucleotides: TGTGCCGGGGGCATTGGCTACACCTTC. Translation: CAGGIGYTF.

The CDR3 here is CASSEARTGGNQPQHF. The CDR3 coding sequence is TGTGCCAGCAGTGAAGCCAGGACAGGGGGCAATCAGCCCCAGCATTTT. The rearrangement uses TRBV2 and TRBJ1-5; 9 positions match TRBD1. The CDR3 covers 16 residues. Germline CDR1 SNHLY, CDR2 FYNNEI. With 0 bases clipped from V and 2 bases from J, the junction kept 2 bases outside the gene matches.

This clone turned up a few times. The rearrangement uses TRBV6-6 and TRBJ1-2; D not resolved. The V end lost 6 bases, the J end lost 1 base, and 15 bases lay between the germline ends. The CDR3 sequence is 15 residues long. Germline assignment: CDR1 MNHNY and CDR2 SVGAGI (reference sequence). CDR3 in amino acids: CASRTPQTGNYGYTF. The CDR3 DNA reads as TGTGCCAGCAGAACTCCCCAGACGGGTAACTATGGCTACACCTTC.

The rearrangement uses TRBV7-2 and TRBJ2-1; maybe TRBD2 (6 bases). The CDR3 length is 13 residues. V lost 5 bases and J lost 7, with 12 bases in between. Germline V lookup: CDR1 SGHTA, CDR2 FQGNSA. Here the CDR3 DNA reads TGTGCCAGCAGCGATGGACGGGGGAATGAGCAGTTCTTC. Translation: CASSDGRGNEQFF.

V gene TRBV5-1 combines with J gene TRBJ1-1; D gene uncertain. The CDR3 has 15 residues. Trimming cost V 1 base and J 0 bases, with 10 bases left between them. Germline CDR1 SGHRS, CDR2 YFSETQ. CDR3 in DNA: TGCGCCAGCAGCTTGTACCCAGATATGAACACTGAAGCTTTCTTT. Translated: CASSLYPDMNTEAFF.

The J gene is TRBJ2-1, the V gene TRBV25-1, with 7 bases aligning to TRBD2. The junction had 12 bases not matched to a gene; V was cut back by 3 bases and J by 4 bases. Germline values: CDR1 MGHDK, CDR2 SYGVNS. CDR3 length equals 17 residues. CDR3 loop: CASSDTLGAGEYNEQFF. The CDR3 DNA follows: TGTGCCAGCAGTGACACCCTAGGGGCGGGGGAATACAATGAGCAGTTCTTC.

This chain links TRBV6-5 with TRBJ1-2; TRBD1 is a possible D gene (5 bases). CDR3 size: 13 residues. Per the germline V gene, CDR1 is MNHEY and CDR2 is SVGAGI. The germline V and J ends were trimmed by 4 bases and 3 bases, with 9 bases remaining between them. The CDR3 is CASSSIRDYGYTF. CDR3 bases: TGTGCCAGCAGTTCCATCAGGGACTATGGCTACACCTTC.

The chain carries TRBV5-1 and TRBJ1-3; 7 nucleotides match TRBD1. Trimming at V came to 7 bases and at J to 0 bases, leaving 7 bases not matched to a gene. The CDR3 runs 15 residues. Germline CDR1 is SGHRS and CDR2 is YFSETQ. CDR3 sequence reads: CASGLGQSSGNTIYF. In nucleotides, the CDR3 is TGCGCCAGCGGATTGGGACAGAGCTCTGGAAACACCATATATTTT.

As concerns this clone: The junction departs from germline at one end; a sequencing error may be responsible. The V call is TRBV7-7, the J call TRBJ2-5; 10 nucleotides line up with TRBD2. Germline CDR1 SSHAT, CDR2 FNYEAQ (reference sequence). The CDR3 has 17 amino acids. CDR3 sequence: CASSLGASGGGAETQYF. Written as DNA, the CDR3 is TGTGCTAGCAGCTTAGGGGCTAGCGGGGGTGGGGCAGAGACCCAGTACTTC.

The count of this clone is one. The V and J genes are TRBV4-1 and TRBJ1-4; no clear D gene. The CDR3 loop spans 18 amino acids. Per germline, CDR1 MGHRA and CDR2 YSYEKL. The V gene lost 0 bases and the J gene lost 4 bases, with 18 bases spanning the gap. CDR3 amino acids: CASSQERVLTRSNEKLFF. CDR3 sequence (DNA): TGCGCCAGCAGCCAAGAACGGGTCCTTACAAGGAGTAATGAAAAACTGTTTTTT.

The sample holds a few counts of this clone. V gene TRBV3-1 (or the pseudogene TRBV3-2) combines with J gene TRBJ2-2; 8 bases fit TRBD2. V gave up 1 base and J gave up 4 bases; unmatched junction bases: 8. In germline, CDR1 is LGHDT, CDR2 YNNKEL (reference sequence). This CDR3 contains 17 residues. The CDR3 protein is CASSQVKRGGFTGELFF. The CDR3 DNA reads as TGTGCCAGCAGCCAAGTCAAACGGGGGGGCTTCACCGGGGAGCTGTTTTTT.

The gene calls are TRBV27 and TRBJ1-1; 8 nucleotides align to TRBD1. This CDR3 is 15 amino acids long. Trimming took 5 bases from V and 8 from J; bases not matched to a gene: 13. Germline V gives CDR1 MNHEY, CDR2 SMNVEV (reference sequence). This CDR3 is CASSPPGQGYREAFF. The CDR3 coding sequence is TGTGCCAGCAGTCCTCCAGGACAGGGTTATAGGGAAGCTTTCTTT.

This clone showed up just a few times. The limits of the CDR3 on the DNA are not certain, so only TCRdb's listed CDR3 is given. This sequence joins TRBV28 and TRBJ2-1; no check of the table's D call, TRBD2, against the DNA was made. The germline V gene encodes CDR1 MDHEN and CDR2 SYDVKM. A total of 16 residues make up the CDR3, ends included. CDR3: CASSSVGRGSFGAGFF.

V and J are TRBV5-4 and TRBJ2-6; maybe TRBD1 (8 bases). Trimming pared 2 bases from V and 2 bases from J, leaving 14 bases between. The CDR3 loop spans 17 amino acids. CDR1 is SGHNT and CDR2 is YYREEE in the germline V gene (reference sequence). CDR3 nucleotide sequence: TGTGCCAGCAGCTTTAACAGGGGGGGAGCTGGGGCCAACGTCCTGACTTTC. Translation gives CASSFNRGGAGANVLTF.

This clone has just a few counts. The J gene is TRBJ1-1, the V gene TRBV3-1 (or the pseudogene TRBV3-2), with D possibly TRBD1 on 5 matching bases. The V end was cut by 4 bases, the J end by 0 bases, with 9 bases between. This CDR3 region has 14 residues. In germline, CDR1 is LGHDT, CDR2 YNNKEL (reference sequence). The chain's CDR3 is CASSPTAVNTEAFF. Here the CDR3 DNA reads TGTGCCAGCAGCCCGACAGCTGTGAACACTGAAGCTTTCTTT.

This clone is a singleton in its sample. The J gene is TRBJ1-1, the V gene TRBV19, with 8 nucleotides matching TRBD1. The CDR3 has 16 residues. Germline trimming cut 7 bases from V and 1 base from J; bases unmatched to any gene: 11. Per the germline V gene, CDR1 is LNHDA and CDR2 is SQIVND (reference sequence). The CDR3 is CASTQDPGGPNTEAFF. CDR3 nucleotides: TGTGCCAGTACCCAGGACCCAGGGGGCCCGAACACTGAAGCTTTCTTT.

The rearrangement joins TRBV19 to TRBJ2-1; maybe TRBD2 (7 bases). The CDR3 runs 17 residues. The germline CDR1 and CDR2 sequences are LNHDA and SQIVND (reference sequence). The V gene lost 6 bases and the J gene lost 4 bases, with 22 bases spanning the gap. The DNA of the CDR3 is TGTGCCAGTAGCTTAGCTCTTAGGGGGGGGCCGTACAATGAGCAGTTCTTC. Encoded protein: CASSLALRGGPYNEQFF.

This chain connects TRBV7-9 to TRBJ1-6, with D perhaps TRBD1 (6 bases). This CDR3 region has 15 residues. The germline CDR1 and CDR2 sequences are SEHNR and FQNEAQ (reference sequence). V lost 4 bases, J lost 4 bases, and 11 bases lay in between. CDR3 loop: CASSSKDRYNSPLHF. The CDR3 DNA follows: TGTGCCAGCAGCTCCAAGGACAGATATAATTCACCCCTCCACTTT. Drawing the rest from reference TRBV7-9 and TRBJ1-6, the complete variable domain is DTGVSQNPRHKITKRGQNVTFRCDPISEHNRLYWYRQTLGQGPEFLTYFQNEAQLEKSRLLSDRFSAERPKGSFSTLEIQRTEQGDSAMYLCASSSKDRYNSPLHFGNGTRLTVT.

On this clone itself: Other DNA sequences of this sample code for an identical CDR3. The genes are TRBV18 and TRBJ2-7; 9 nucleotides agree with TRBD1. Germline V CDR1 and CDR2: KGHSH, LQKENI. V gave up 3 bases and J gave up 3 bases; unmatched junction bases: 3. The CDR3 is 14 residues long. The CDR3 protein is CASSPGQGNYEQYV. DNA of the CDR3: TGTGCCAGCTCACCGGGACAGGGAAACTACGAGCAGTACGTC.

V usage is TRBV11-1 and J usage is TRBJ2-7, with 8 bases that match TRBD1. Germline V CDR1 and CDR2: SGHAT, FQDESV (reference sequence). The trim removed 7 bases at V and 0 bases at J, leaving 5 bases unmatched. The CDR3 totals 14 residues. This CDR3 reads CASTRTGSSYEQYV. DNA for the CDR3: TGTGCCAGCACCCGGACAGGGAGCTCCTACGAGCAGTACGTC.

The CDR3 DNA sequence: TGTGCCAGTAGTAGCTCCAGTGGGGCCGGTGGGACCCAGTACTTC. This codes for CASSSSSGAGGTQYF. This rearrangement joins TRBV19 to TRBJ2-5; tentatively, D is TRBD1 (5 bases). This CDR3 spans 15 amino acids. The germline gives CDR1 LNHDA, CDR2 SQIVND (reference sequence). V was cut by 4 bases and J by 7 bases, with 19 bases left in between.

The chain couples TRBV7-2 to TRBJ1-1; D is unclear. CDR1 is SGHTA, CDR2 FQGNSA, per germline. The CDR3 is 13 residues long. The V and J ends lost 1 base and 11 bases respectively, with 14 bases between them. CDR3 amino acids: CASSLGSAIGAFF. The CDR3 nucleotides read TGTGCCAGCAGCTTAGGATCAGCGATTGGGGCTTTCTTT.